This entry concerns a single T cell receptor (beta chain). These data originate in a study of blood T cell repertoires in COVID-19. Looking at the study overall: Sites in the United States, Italy and Spain provided acute and convalescent COVID-19 samples. PBMCs, B-cell-depleted T cells, or T cells provided the cDNA or gDNA that made up the material.

As originally analysed: Estimates of nucleated cell counts were drawn from the amplification of reference gene primers. This table comes from immunoSEQ multiplex PCR, and its TCRdb copy is limited to in-frame clones, with some not included. The V and J calls and clone size are taken from that table; D and trimming were inferred from the DNA. The table includes 120,000 to 150,000 clones, 80% to 90% detected once. CDR1 ENHRY and CDR2 SYGVKD come from the germline V gene. This CDR3 has 14 residues. Germline trimming cut 0 bases from V and 3 bases from J; bases unmatched to any gene: 2. Sequenced: peripheral blood. The sequence derives from a man aged 50 to 59 who had recovered from COVID-19. V is TRBV10-3 and J is TRBJ2-7; 7 bases align to TRBD1. The CDR3 loop reads CAISESGQLYEQYF. The CDR3 nucleotides read TGTGCCATCAGTGAGTCGGGACAGCTCTACGAGCAGTACTTC.